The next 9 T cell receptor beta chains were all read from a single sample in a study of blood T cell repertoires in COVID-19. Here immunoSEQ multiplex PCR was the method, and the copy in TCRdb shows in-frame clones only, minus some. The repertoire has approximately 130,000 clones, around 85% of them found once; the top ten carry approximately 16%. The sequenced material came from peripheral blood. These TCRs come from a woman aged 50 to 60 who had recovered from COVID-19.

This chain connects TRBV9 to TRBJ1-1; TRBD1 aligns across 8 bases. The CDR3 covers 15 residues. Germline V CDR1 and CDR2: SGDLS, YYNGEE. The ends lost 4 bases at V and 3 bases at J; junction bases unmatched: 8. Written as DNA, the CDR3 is TGTGCCAGCAGCTCCCGGACAGGGACCTACACTGAAGCTTTCTTT. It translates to CASSSRTGTYTEAFF.

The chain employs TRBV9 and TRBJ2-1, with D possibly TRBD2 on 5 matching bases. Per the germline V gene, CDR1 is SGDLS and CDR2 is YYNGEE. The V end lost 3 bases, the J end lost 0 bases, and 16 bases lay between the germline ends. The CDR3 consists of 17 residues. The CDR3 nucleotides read TGTGCCAGCAGCGCCTCTACGGGATCGAACTCCTACAATGAGCAGTTCTTC. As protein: CASSASTGSNSYNEQFF.

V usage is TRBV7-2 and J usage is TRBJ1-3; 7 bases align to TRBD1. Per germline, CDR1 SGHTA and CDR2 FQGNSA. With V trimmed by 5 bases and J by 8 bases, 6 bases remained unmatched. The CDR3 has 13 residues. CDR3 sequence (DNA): TGTGCCAGCAGCCCCAACAGGGGTGACACCATATATTTT. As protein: CASSPNRGDTIYF.

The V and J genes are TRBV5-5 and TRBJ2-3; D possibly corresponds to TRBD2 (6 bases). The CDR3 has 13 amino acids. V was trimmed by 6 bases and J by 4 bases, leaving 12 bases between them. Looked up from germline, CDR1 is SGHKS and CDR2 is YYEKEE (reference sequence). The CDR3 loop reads CASTLPGADTQYF. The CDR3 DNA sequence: TGTGCCAGCACCCTACCGGGAGCAGATACGCAGTATTTT.

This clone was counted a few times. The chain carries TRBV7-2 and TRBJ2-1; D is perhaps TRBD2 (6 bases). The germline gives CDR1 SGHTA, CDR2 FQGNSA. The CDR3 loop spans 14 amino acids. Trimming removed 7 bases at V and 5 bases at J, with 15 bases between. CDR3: CASTLTSLNNEQFF. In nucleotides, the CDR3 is TGTGCCAGCACCCTGACTAGTTTAAACAATGAGCAGTTCTTC. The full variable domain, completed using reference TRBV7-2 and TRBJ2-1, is GAGVSQSPSNKVTEKGKDVELRCDPISGHTALYWYRQSLGQGLEFLIYFQGNSAPDKSGLPSDRFSAERTGGSVSTLTIQRTQQEDSAVYLCASTLTSLNNEQFFGPGTRLTVL.

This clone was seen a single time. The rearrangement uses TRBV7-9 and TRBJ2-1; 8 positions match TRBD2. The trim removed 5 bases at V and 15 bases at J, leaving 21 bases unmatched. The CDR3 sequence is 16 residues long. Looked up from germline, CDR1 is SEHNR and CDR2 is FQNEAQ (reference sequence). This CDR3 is CASSPGHASGFAFAFF. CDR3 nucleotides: TGTGCCAGCAGCCCGGGGCACGCTAGCGGGTTCGCATTTGCGTTCTTC.

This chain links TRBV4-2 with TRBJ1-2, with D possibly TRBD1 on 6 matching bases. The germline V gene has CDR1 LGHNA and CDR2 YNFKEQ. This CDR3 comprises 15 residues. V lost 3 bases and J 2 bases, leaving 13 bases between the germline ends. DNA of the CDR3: TGTGCCAGCAGCCACCCAGGGGAGAAAAACTATGGCTACACCTTC. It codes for CASSHPGEKNYGYTF.

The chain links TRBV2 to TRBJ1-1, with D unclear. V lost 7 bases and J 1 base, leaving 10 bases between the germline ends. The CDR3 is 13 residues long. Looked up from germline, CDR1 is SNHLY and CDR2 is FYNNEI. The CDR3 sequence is CASTAYTNTEAFF. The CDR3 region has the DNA TGTGCCAGCACCGCATACACGAACACTGAAGCTTTCTTT. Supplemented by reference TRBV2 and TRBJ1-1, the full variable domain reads EPEVTQTPSHQVTQMGQEVILRCVPISNHLYFYWYRQILGQKVEFLVSFYNNEISEKSEIFDDQFSVERPDGSNFTLKIRSTKLEDSAMYFCASTAYTNTEAFFGQGTRLTVV.

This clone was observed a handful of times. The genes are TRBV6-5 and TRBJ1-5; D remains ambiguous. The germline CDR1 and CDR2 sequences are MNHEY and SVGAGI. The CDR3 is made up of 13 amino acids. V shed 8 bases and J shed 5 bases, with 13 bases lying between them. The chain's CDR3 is CASLYSFDQPQHF. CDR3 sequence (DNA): TGTGCCAGCCTGTACAGTTTTGATCAGCCCCAGCATTTT.